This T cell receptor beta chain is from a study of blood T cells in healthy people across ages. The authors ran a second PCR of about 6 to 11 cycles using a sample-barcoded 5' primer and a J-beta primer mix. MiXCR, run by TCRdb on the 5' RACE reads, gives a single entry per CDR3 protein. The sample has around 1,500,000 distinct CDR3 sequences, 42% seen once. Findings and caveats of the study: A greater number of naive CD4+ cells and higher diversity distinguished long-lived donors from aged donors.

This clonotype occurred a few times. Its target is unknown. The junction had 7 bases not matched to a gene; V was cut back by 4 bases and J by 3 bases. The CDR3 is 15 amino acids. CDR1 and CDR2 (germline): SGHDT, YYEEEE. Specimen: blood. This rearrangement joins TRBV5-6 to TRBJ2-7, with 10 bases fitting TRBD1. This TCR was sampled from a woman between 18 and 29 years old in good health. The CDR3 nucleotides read TGTGCCAGCAGCCCCGTGGGACAGGGGATCTACGAGCAGTACTTC. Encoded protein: CASSPVGQGIYEQYF.